This TCR beta chain was retrieved from a study of T cell changes during pregnancy in multiple sclerosis (dated by TCRdb to between 2019 and 2020). Regarding the study in general: The study examined how the T cell repertoire changed over the course of pregnancy in women with multiple sclerosis.

To prepare the library, the immunoSEQ multiplex PCR assay was applied. TCRdb limited this immuneACCESS table to in-frame rearrangements with V and J called. A share of clones is missing; checked studies link under half to unresolved V genes, and the rest is unexplained. This sample has roughly 40,000 clones in its table, and around 94% of those were observed once. In total, the top ten clones hold 1.5% to 2% of the sample. The CDR3 goes from the cysteine to the phenylalanine over 14 residues. Just CDR3 DNA is preserved here, 42 bases in frame from base 1. After removal of 7 bases from V and 0 bases from J, the junction retains 6 bases not matched to a gene. CDR1 MDHEN and CDR2 SYDVKM were looked up in the germline V gene. Points on this clone: This receptor's antigen is unknown. No clone much larger than this one lies a single base away; base qualities are absent.

The clonotype comes from a female donor with multiple sclerosis, enrolled in a pregnancy study. The sample in question was peripheral blood, obtained in the third trimester of pregnancy. The chain joins TRBV28 to TRBJ2-7, with 7 bases aligning to TRBD2. The DNA reads TGTGCCAGCACCCAAGCGGGGACCTCCTACGAGCAGTACTTC. The translation is CASTQAGTSYEQYF.